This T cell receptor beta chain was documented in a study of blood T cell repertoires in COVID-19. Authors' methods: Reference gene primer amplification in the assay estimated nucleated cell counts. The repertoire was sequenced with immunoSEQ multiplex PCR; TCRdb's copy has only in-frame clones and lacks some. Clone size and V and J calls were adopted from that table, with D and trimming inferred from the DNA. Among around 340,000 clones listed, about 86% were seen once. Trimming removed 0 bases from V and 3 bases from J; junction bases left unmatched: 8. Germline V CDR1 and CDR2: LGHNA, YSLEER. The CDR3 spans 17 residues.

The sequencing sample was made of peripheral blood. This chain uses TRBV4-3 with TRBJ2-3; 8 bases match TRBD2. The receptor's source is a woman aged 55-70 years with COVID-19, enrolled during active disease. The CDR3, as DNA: TGCGCCAGCAGCCAAGAGAGAATCGGGGGGGGAACAGATACGCAGTATTTT. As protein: CASSQERIGGGTDTQYF.